This TCR beta chain was captured by sequencing in a study of T cell changes during pregnancy in multiple sclerosis. Germline V gene lookup returns CDR1 LGHNA and CDR2 YNFKEQ. The CDR3 length is 16 residues. After removal of 0 bases from V and 8 bases from J, the junction contained 5 bases not matched to a gene. This clone was counted once. The table came from immunoSEQ multiplex PCR; TCRdb's copy has only in-frame clones and leaves some out. The sample has some 71,000 clones; approximately 91% are singletons. The genes are TRBV4-2 and TRBJ2-1; TRBD2 matches at 12 bases. This TCR was sampled from a female donor with multiple sclerosis, enrolled in a pregnancy study. The sequencing here drew on peripheral blood, taken in the third trimester of pregnancy. The CDR3 bases are TGTGCCAGCAGCCAAGAGAGGACTAGCGGGGTCCATGAGCAGTTCTTC. It encodes CASSQERTSGVHEQFF.